The rows below give T cell receptor beta chains drawn from one sample of a study of blood T cell repertoires in COVID-19. The repertoire was sequenced with immunoSEQ multiplex PCR; TCRdb's copy has only in-frame clones and lacks some. In the table there are hundreds of thousands of clones, approximately 80% of which are singletons. Sequences were obtained from PBMCs or T cells enriched from blood (not recorded which). These TCRs come from a woman aged 55-70 years who had recovered from COVID-19. Both conserved end residues are trimmed from each CDR3. Size tells how often a clone was seen (once, few, many) or the class of an expanded clone, and some rows leave it out.

v_call	clone_size	cdr3_aa
TRBV7-8	.	ASRHSGGRPLDEQF
TRBV5-5	.	ASSLRFEGATGAF
TRBV7-2	.	ASSDRGGPSTDTQY
TRBV3-1/TRBV3-2	.	ASSSLGAPENGYT
TRBV12-5	.	ASGPSNSLGNEQF
TRBV6-2/TRBV6-3	few	ASSSQQGSYGYT
TRBV25-1	.	ASSIGDTEAF
TRBV7-2	.	ASSPQTGYEKLF
TRBV6-5	.	ASSLRRQGAFEQY
TRBV9	.	ASSKEMNTEAF
TRBV5-1	few	ASSLGGSSGNTIY
TRBV7-9	.	ASSAAGAGKPSGANVLT
TRBV15	.	ATSPEYYNEQF
TRBV5-6	.	ASSSISGNEQY
TRBV7-6	.	ASGTGGDGYT
TRBV28	.	ASSSPTGFSGNTIY